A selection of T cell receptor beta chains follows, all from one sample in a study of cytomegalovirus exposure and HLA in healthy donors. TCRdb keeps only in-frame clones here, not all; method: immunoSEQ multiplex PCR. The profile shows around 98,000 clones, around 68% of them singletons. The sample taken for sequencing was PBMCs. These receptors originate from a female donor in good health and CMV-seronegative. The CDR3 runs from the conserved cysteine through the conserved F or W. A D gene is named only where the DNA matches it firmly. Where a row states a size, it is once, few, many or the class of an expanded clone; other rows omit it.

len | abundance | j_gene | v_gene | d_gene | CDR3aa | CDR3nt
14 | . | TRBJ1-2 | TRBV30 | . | CAWSLGGSLGGYTF | TGTGCCTGGAGTTTGGGGGGGTCACTAGGTGGCTACACCTTC
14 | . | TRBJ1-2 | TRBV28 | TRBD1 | CASSFADRARGYTF | TGTGCCAGCAGTTTCGCCGACAGGGCGCGAGGCTACACCTTC
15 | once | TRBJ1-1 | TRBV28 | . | CASSDLGSRDTEAFF | TGTGCCAGCAGCGACCTCGGTTCCAGGGACACTGAAGCTTTCTTT
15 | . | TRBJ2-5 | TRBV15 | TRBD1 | CATSRRTGPQETQYF | TGTGCCACCAGCAGACGGACAGGGCCCCAAGAGACCCAGTACTTC
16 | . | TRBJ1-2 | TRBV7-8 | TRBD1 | CASSLAGTGPNYGYTF | TGTGCCAGCAGCTTAGCAGGGACAGGGCCTAACTATGGCTACACCTTC
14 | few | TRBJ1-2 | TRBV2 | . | CASSVGGTGYGYTF | TGTGCCAGCAGTGTCGGGGGGACGGGCTATGGCTACACCTTC
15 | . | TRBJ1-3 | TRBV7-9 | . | CASSLGAGIFNTIYF | TGTGCCAGCAGCTTAGGGGCGGGGATTTTCAACACCATATATTTT
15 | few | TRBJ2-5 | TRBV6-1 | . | CASSEGGGSQETQYF | TGTGCCAGCAGTGAAGGAGGAGGGAGCCAAGAGACCCAGTACTTC
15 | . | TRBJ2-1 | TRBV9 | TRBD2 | CASSGPSGRVNEQFF | TGTGCCAGCAGCGGCCCTAGCGGGAGGGTCAATGAGCAGTTCTTC
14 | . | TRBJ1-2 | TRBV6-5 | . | CASSLKPHYYGYTF | TGTGCCTCTAGCCTTAAACCCCACTACTATGGCTACACCTTC
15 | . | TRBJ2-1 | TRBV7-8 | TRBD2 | CASSFLSGRLSEQFF | TGTGCCAGCAGCTTCCTAAGCGGGAGACTCAGTGAGCAGTTCTTC
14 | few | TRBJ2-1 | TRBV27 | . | CASSRSGPYNEQFF | TGTGCCAGCAGTCGGAGCGGACCCTACAATGAGCAGTTCTTC
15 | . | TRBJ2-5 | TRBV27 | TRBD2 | CASSRSGGLQETQYF | TGTGCCAGCAGTCGGAGCGGGGGACTGCAAGAGACCCAGTACTTC
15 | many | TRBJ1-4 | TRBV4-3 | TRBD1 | CASSQGGTGPEKLFF | TGCGCCAGCAGCCAAGGAGGGACAGGGCCTGAAAAACTGTTTTTT
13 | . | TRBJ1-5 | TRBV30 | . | CAWSAGTSQPQHF | TGTGCCTGGTCCGCAGGTACGAGTCAGCCCCAGCATTTT
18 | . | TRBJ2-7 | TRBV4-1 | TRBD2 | CASSQVVSDATSGYEQYF | TGCGCCAGCAGCCAAGTCGTTAGCGATGCGACTAGCGGCTACGAGCAGTACTTC
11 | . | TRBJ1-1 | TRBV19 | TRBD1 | CASSSGGGAFF | TGTGCCAGTAGCTCAGGGGGCGGAGCTTTCTTT
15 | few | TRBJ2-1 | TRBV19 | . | CASSIVAGKRGEQFF | TGTGCCAGTAGTATAGTGGCAGGGAAAAGAGGTGAGCAGTTCTTC
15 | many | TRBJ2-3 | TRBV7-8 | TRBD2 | CASSSIAGSTDTQYF | TGTGCCAGCAGCTCCATAGCGGGCAGCACAGATACGCAGTATTTT
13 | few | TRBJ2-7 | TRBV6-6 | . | CASGYPGTYEQYF | TGTGCCAGCGGGTATCCCGGGACCTACGAGCAGTACTTC